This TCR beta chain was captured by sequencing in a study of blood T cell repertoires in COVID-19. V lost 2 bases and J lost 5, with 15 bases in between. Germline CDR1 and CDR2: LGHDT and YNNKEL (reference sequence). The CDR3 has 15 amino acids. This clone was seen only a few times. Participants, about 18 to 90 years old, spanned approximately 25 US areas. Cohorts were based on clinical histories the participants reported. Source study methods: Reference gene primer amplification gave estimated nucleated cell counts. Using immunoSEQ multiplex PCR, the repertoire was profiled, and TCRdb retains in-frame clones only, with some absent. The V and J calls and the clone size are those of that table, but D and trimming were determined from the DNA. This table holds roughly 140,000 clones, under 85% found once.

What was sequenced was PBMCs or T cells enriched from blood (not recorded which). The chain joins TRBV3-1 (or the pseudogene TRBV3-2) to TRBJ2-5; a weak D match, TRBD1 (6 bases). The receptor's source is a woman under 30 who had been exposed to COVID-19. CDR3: CASSQTWGREETQYF. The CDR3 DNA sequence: TGTGCCAGCAGCCAAACCTGGGGGCGTGAGGAGACCCAGTACTTC.